These T cell receptor beta chains were read from a single sample in a study of blood T cell repertoires in COVID-19. Sequenced by immunoSEQ multiplex PCR; TCRdb stores in-frame clones only, minus some. Of around 260,000 clones in the sample, 88% are singletons; the top ten hold about 0.7%. The material sequenced was peripheral blood. All receptors come from a human donor in a cohort sampled during active COVID-19. Each CDR3 is given with its conserved first and last residue. Each record gives: J gene, clone size, CDR3 length, D gene, V gene, CDR3 protein, CDR3 DNA. D genes are given only for firm matches. Size is stated for part of the rows, as once, few or many counts, or as a class when the clone is expanded.

j_call: TRBJ2-2
clone_size: NA
cdr3_length: 16
d_call: TRBD1
v_call: TRBV3-1/TRBV3-2
cdr3_aa: CASSQDGLQGAGELFF
cdr3_nt: TGTGCCAGCAGCCAAGATGGGCTACAGGGGGCCGGGGAGCTGTTTTTT

j_call: TRBJ2-1
clone_size: once
cdr3_length: 12
d_call: NA
v_call: TRBV12-3/TRBV12-4
cdr3_aa: CASSLSGKVQFF
cdr3_nt: TGTGCCAGCAGTTTATCAGGGAAGGTGCAGTTCTTC

j_call: TRBJ2-3
clone_size: NA
cdr3_length: 15
d_call: TRBD2
v_call: TRBV19
cdr3_aa: CASSVGLAGTDTQYF
cdr3_nt: TGTGCCAGTAGTGTTGGACTAGCGGGAACAGATACGCAGTATTTT

j_call: TRBJ2-7
clone_size: NA
cdr3_length: 17
d_call: TRBD1
v_call: TRBV7-9
cdr3_aa: CASSYPGQGADNYEQYF
cdr3_nt: TGTGCCAGCAGTTACCCGGGACAGGGGGCGGACAACTACGAGCAGTACTTC

j_call: TRBJ1-5
clone_size: once
cdr3_length: 15
d_call: TRBD1
v_call: TRBV30
cdr3_aa: CAWKGTGGPNQPQHF
cdr3_nt: TGTGCCTGGAAAGGAACAGGGGGACCAAATCAGCCCCAGCATTTT

j_call: TRBJ2-3
clone_size: NA
cdr3_length: 15
d_call: NA
v_call: TRBV9
cdr3_aa: CASTLFEHPTDTQYF
cdr3_nt: TGTGCCAGCACCCTTTTTGAACATCCCACAGATACGCAGTATTTT

j_call: TRBJ1-1
clone_size: NA
cdr3_length: 16
d_call: TRBD1
v_call: TRBV6-5
cdr3_aa: CASSLGQGTYSTEAFF
cdr3_nt: TGTGCCAGCAGTTTAGGACAGGGGACGTATAGTACTGAAGCTTTCTTT

j_call: TRBJ2-1
clone_size: once
cdr3_length: 15
d_call: NA
v_call: TRBV27
cdr3_aa: CASSLTLGGANEQFF
cdr3_nt: TGTGCCAGCAGTCTCACCCTTGGGGGGGCAAATGAGCAGTTCTTC

j_call: TRBJ2-7
clone_size: NA
cdr3_length: 14
d_call: TRBD2
v_call: TRBV5-4
cdr3_aa: CASSSLAGVTEQYF
cdr3_nt: TGTGCCAGCAGCTCACTAGCGGGAGTAACCGAGCAGTACTTC

j_call: TRBJ1-1
clone_size: NA
cdr3_length: 16
d_call: TRBD1
v_call: TRBV11-2
cdr3_aa: CASSQVIQGAKTEAFF
cdr3_nt: TGTGCCAGCAGCCAAGTGATACAGGGGGCTAAAACTGAAGCTTTCTTT

j_call: TRBJ2-7
clone_size: NA
cdr3_length: 14
d_call: NA
v_call: TRBV29-1
cdr3_aa: CSVDLDFGTYEQYF
cdr3_nt: TGCAGCGTTGATTTGGACTTCGGGACCTACGAGCAGTACTTC

j_call: TRBJ1-1
clone_size: NA
cdr3_length: 17
d_call: TRBD1
v_call: TRBV4-3
cdr3_aa: CASSQDGQGVGNTEAFF
cdr3_nt: TGCGCCAGCAGCCAAGATGGACAGGGGGTAGGAAACACTGAAGCTTTCTTT

j_call: TRBJ2-3
clone_size: NA
cdr3_length: 13
d_call: NA
v_call: TRBV10-3
cdr3_aa: CAMGRTSTDTQYF
cdr3_nt: TGTGCCATGGGCCGGACTAGCACAGATACGCAGTATTTT

j_call: TRBJ2-1
clone_size: once
cdr3_length: 16
d_call: TRBD2
v_call: TRBV25-1
cdr3_aa: CASSELSSGGDSEQFF
cdr3_nt: TGTGCCAGCAGTGAACTGTCTAGCGGGGGGGACAGTGAGCAGTTCTTC

j_call: TRBJ2-7
clone_size: NA
cdr3_length: 14
d_call: NA
v_call: TRBV7-2
cdr3_aa: CASSSNRASYEQYF
cdr3_nt: TGTGCCAGCAGCTCGAACAGGGCTTCCTACGAGCAGTACTTC

j_call: TRBJ2-7
clone_size: once
cdr3_length: 14
d_call: TRBD2
v_call: TRBV9
cdr3_aa: CASSVEGGRGEQYF
cdr3_nt: TGTGCCAGCAGCGTAGAGGGCGGGAGGGGCGAGCAGTACTTC

j_call: TRBJ1-5
clone_size: NA
cdr3_length: 13
d_call: NA
v_call: TRBV6-5
cdr3_aa: CASSSSGRQPQHF
cdr3_nt: NA

j_call: TRBJ2-7
clone_size: NA
cdr3_length: 15
d_call: TRBD2
v_call: TRBV7-8
cdr3_aa: CASSLQGLARYEQYF
cdr3_nt: TGTGCCAGCAGCCTTCAGGGACTAGCGAGATACGAGCAGTACTTC

j_call: TRBJ1-1
clone_size: NA
cdr3_length: 15
d_call: NA
v_call: TRBV27
cdr3_aa: CASSFRPTRGTEAFF
cdr3_nt: TGTGCCAGCAGTTTCAGGCCCACACGAGGGACTGAAGCTTTCTTT

j_call: TRBJ2-5
clone_size: NA
cdr3_length: 15
d_call: TRBD2
v_call: TRBV6-5
cdr3_aa: CASTGLAGGWETQYF
cdr3_nt: TGTGCCAGCACCGGACTAGCGGGAGGGTGGGAGACCCAGTACTTC

j_call: TRBJ1-3
clone_size: NA
cdr3_length: 11
d_call: NA
v_call: TRBV20-1
cdr3_aa: CSARGRNTIYF
cdr3_nt: TGCAGTGCTAGAGGCCGGAACACCATATATTTT

j_call: TRBJ1-1
clone_size: once
cdr3_length: 15
d_call: NA
v_call: TRBV30
cdr3_aa: CAWSVQASMNTEAFF
cdr3_nt: TGTGCCTGGAGTGTACAGGCCTCAATGAACACTGAAGCTTTCTTT

j_call: TRBJ2-5
clone_size: NA
cdr3_length: 15
d_call: NA
v_call: TRBV27
cdr3_aa: CASSPQLGVFSTQYF
cdr3_nt: TGTGCCAGCAGTCCCCAGCTGGGAGTGTTTTCGACCCAGTACTTC

j_call: TRBJ2-5
clone_size: NA
cdr3_length: 16
d_call: NA
v_call: TRBV6-2/TRBV6-3
cdr3_aa: CASSQNWGVEQETQYF
cdr3_nt: TGTGCCAGCAGCCAAAATTGGGGGGTGGAACAAGAGACCCAGTACTTC

j_call: TRBJ2-3
clone_size: NA
cdr3_length: 13
d_call: NA
v_call: TRBV28
cdr3_aa: CASRIAVTDTQYF
cdr3_nt: TGTGCCAGCCGAATAGCGGTCACAGATACGCAGTATTTT

j_call: TRBJ2-4
clone_size: few
cdr3_length: 14
d_call: NA
v_call: TRBV2
cdr3_aa: CASSEQGRGNIQYF
cdr3_nt: TGTGCCAGCAGTGAACAGGGAAGGGGGAACATTCAGTACTTC

j_call: TRBJ2-7
clone_size: NA
cdr3_length: 14
d_call: TRBD2
v_call: TRBV5-1
cdr3_aa: CASRTGLVGYEQYF
cdr3_nt: TGCGCCAGCAGAACAGGACTAGTCGGCTACGAGCAGTACTTC

j_call: TRBJ1-5
clone_size: NA
cdr3_length: 19
d_call: TRBD1
v_call: TRBV19
cdr3_aa: CASSIVRDSGSYSNQPQHF
cdr3_nt: TGTGCCAGTAGTATAGTAAGGGACAGCGGGAGCTATAGCAATCAGCCCCAGCATTTT

j_call: TRBJ2-3
clone_size: NA
cdr3_length: 14
d_call: NA
v_call: TRBV5-5
cdr3_aa: CASSLEARRDTQYF
cdr3_nt: TGTGCCAGCAGCTTGGAGGCCCGGAGGGATACGCAGTATTTT